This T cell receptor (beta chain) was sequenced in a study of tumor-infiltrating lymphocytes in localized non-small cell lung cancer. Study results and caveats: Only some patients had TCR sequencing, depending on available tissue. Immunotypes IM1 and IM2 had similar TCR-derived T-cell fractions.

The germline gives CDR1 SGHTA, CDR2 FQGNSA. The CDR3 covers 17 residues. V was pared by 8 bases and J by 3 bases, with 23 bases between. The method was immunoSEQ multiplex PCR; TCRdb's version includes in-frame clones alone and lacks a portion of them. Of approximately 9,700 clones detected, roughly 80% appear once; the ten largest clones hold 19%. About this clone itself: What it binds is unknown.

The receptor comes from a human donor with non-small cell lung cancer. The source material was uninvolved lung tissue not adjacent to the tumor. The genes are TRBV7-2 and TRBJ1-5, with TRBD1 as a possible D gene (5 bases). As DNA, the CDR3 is TGTGCCAGCGCTCCCCGGAGCGGTGGAGGGGCCAATCAGCCCCAGCATTTT. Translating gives CASAPRSGGGANQPQHF. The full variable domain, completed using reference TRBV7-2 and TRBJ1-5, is GAGVSQSPSNKVTEKGKDVELRCDPISGHTALYWYRQSLGQGLEFLIYFQGNSAPDKSGLPSDRFSAERTGGSVSTLTIQRTQQEDSAVYLCASAPRSGGGANQPQHFGDGTRLSIL.